The source of this TCR beta chain is a study of blood T cell repertoires in COVID-19. This table comes from immunoSEQ multiplex PCR, and its TCRdb copy is limited to in-frame clones, with some not included. The sample comprises tens of thousands of clones, around 86% of which are singletons, and 11% rests with the top ten. From germline, CDR1 is MDHEN and CDR2 SYDVKM. The CDR3 runs to 14 residues. The V segment lost 5 bases and the J segment 7 bases; nucleotides outside the gene matches: 6. The sample consisted of peripheral blood. This clonotype was obtained from a man in his 70s with active or convalescent COVID-19. J is TRBJ1-2 and V is TRBV28, with 11 positions matching TRBD1. The CDR3 here is CASSLGTGGFGYTF. CDR3 nucleotides: TGTGCCAGCAGTCTCGGGACAGGGGGTTTTGGCTACACCTTC.